This TCR beta chain comes out of a study of T-cell reconstitution after alpha-beta-depleted transplantation in children. The CDR3 has 15 amino acids. V lost 1 base to trimming and J lost 5 bases, with 14 bases between them. Germline V gives CDR1 SGHVS, CDR2 FNYEAQ. This sample's TCRbeta library carried unique molecular identifier barcodes. TCRdb reanalysed the PCR reads using MiXCR and keeps one entry per CDR3 protein. Among approximately 400,000 distinct CDR3 sequences listed, about 11% were seen once. This clonotype was counted ten times or more. This TCR was sampled from a human donor who donated a stem cell graft to a child with acute myeloid leukemia. Sequencing used PBMCs from the stem cell graft donor, obtained from the stem cell graft. The rearrangement links TRBV7-6 to TRBJ1-1; D is ambiguous. The CDR3 sequence is CASSLDEGSRTEAFF. The CDR3 bases are TGTGCCAGCAGCTTAGACGAGGGATCAAGAACTGAAGCTTTCTTT.